Included here is one TCR beta chain sequence, with context. The antigen remains undetermined. The data stem from a study of T cell responses to AZD1222 COVID-19 vaccine. Background on the study: Pooling covered second doses at about 4 or about 12 weeks.

Losses at the gene ends were 0 bases for V and 0 bases for J; bases not matched to a gene: 10. Germline V gene data show CDR1 as LGHDT and CDR2 as YNNKEL (reference sequence). CDR3 size: 19 residues. The repertoire was sequenced with immunoSEQ multiplex PCR; TCRdb's copy has only in-frame clones and lacks some. The sample contains about 160,000 clones, roughly nine tenths of which appear only once. General study points: White British donors predominated, females outnumbered males, and clonal diversity was possibly underestimated.

The receptor was derived from an adult in good health. The chain links TRBV3-1 (or the pseudogene TRBV3-2) to TRBJ1-4, with 7 positions matching TRBD1. Specimen: peripheral blood, collected on day 0 of AZD1222 vaccination. The CDR3 here is CASSQDKGQVHATNEKLFF. The CDR3 nucleotides are TGTGCCAGCAGCCAAGATAAAGGACAGGTCCATGCAACTAATGAAAAACTGTTTTTT.